The clone carrying this TCR beta chain has only one observation. What it binds is unknown. CDR1 and CDR2 from the germline V gene are SGHRS and YFSETQ. V shed 3 bases, J shed 5 bases, and the junction held 9 bases outside the gene matches. The CDR3 spans 15 residues. This sample is drawn from a study of T cell responses to AZD1222 COVID-19 vaccine. Study as a whole: Researchers grouped second doses given at about 4 or about 12 weeks into one pool. General study results and limits: Mapped onto spike, vaccine-associated CD4 TCRs spanned it and were dominant at 160-218 and 743-854. Clonal diversity was possibly underestimated, and the donors were mostly white British, with more females.

The table came from immunoSEQ multiplex PCR; TCRdb's copy has only in-frame clones and leaves some out. The repertoire includes about 130,000 clones, more than 70% of them detected once, and 4.2% sits in the top ten. The chain has TRBV5-1 and TRBJ2-7, with 9 bases that match TRBD1. This TCR came from an adult in good health. Sequenced here: peripheral blood, sampled on day 0 of AZD1222 vaccination. DNA for the CDR3: TGCGCCAGCAGCTCTCGACAGGGGGTATTCCACGAGCAGTACTTC. It specifies CASSSRQGVFHEQYF.